Below are 29 T cell receptor beta chains sequenced from a single sample in a study of blood T cell repertoires in COVID-19 (dated by TCRdb to between 2020 and 2021). Library prep was done by the immunoSEQ multiplex PCR assay. TCRdb took this table from immuneACCESS and kept in-frame rearrangements with V and J called. Such tables lack part of the clones; where checked against another copy, unresolved V genes explain under half of the gap, and the rest is unexplained. The sample yields 150,000 to 200,000 clones; nearly 80% were counted once. The ten most abundant clones make up approximately 26% of the sample. The sequencing sample was made of peripheral blood. The receptor source for this set is a woman aged 70-85 years with acute or convalescent COVID-19.

The chain joins TRBV9 to TRBJ2-5; 14 nucleotides align to TRBD2. Losses at the gene ends were 8 bases for V and 4 bases for J; bases not matched to a gene: 4. The CDR3 runs 14 residues. CDR1 SGDLS and CDR2 YYNGEE come from the germline V gene. The CDR3 DNA is TGTGCCAGAACGGGACTAGCGGGAGCAGAGACCCAGTACTTC. As protein: CARTGLAGAETQYF.

J is TRBJ1-2 and V is TRBV5-6; no clear D. CDR1 is SGHDT, CDR2 YYEEEE, per germline. This CDR3 has 13 residues. The ends were cut back, 1 base at V and 8 bases at J, with 12 bases in the middle. The CDR3 DNA reads as TGTGCCAGCAGCTTGCGAGCCCCGCTCGGCTACACCTTC. This sequence encodes CASSLRAPLGYTF.

This rearrangement joins TRBV27 to TRBJ2-7; 11 bases are shared with TRBD2. Germline-derived CDR1 and CDR2 are MNHEY and SMNVEV (reference sequence). Trimming removed 6 bases from V and 4 bases from J; junction bases left unmatched: 8. The CDR3 is made up of 15 amino acids. The CDR3 here is CASRIAGGAQYEQYF. CDR3 coding DNA: TGTGCCAGCAGAATAGCGGGAGGGGCCCAATACGAGCAGTACTTC.

This clone was recorded a few times. The rearrangement joins TRBV30 to TRBJ2-5, with 7 positions matching TRBD2. The CDR3 has 13 residues. The germline CDR1 and CDR2 sequences are GTSNPN and SVGIG (reference sequence). With V trimmed by 3 bases and J by 5 bases, 6 bases remained unmatched. CDR3 region: CAWRGGVRETQYF. CDR3 DNA: TGTGCCTGGAGGGGAGGGGTAAGGGAGACCCAGTACTTC. Full variable domain (outside the CDR3, taken from reference TRBV30 and TRBJ2-5): SQTIHQWPATLVQPVGSPLSLECTVEGTSNPNLYWYRQAAGRGLQLLFYSVGIGQISSEVPQNLSASRPQDRQFILSSKKLLLSDSGFYLCAWRGGVRETQYFGPGTRLLVL.

The V and J genes are TRBV27 and TRBJ2-4; 13 bases map to TRBD2. CDR3 length: 18 residues. The V gene end was trimmed by 7 bases and the J gene end by 8 bases; junction bases not matched to a gene: 17. From germline, CDR1 is MNHEY and CDR2 SMNVEV (reference sequence). The CDR3 sequence: CASTWTSGRGQLADIQYF. DNA of the CDR3: TGTGCCAGCACCTGGACTAGCGGGAGAGGGCAGCTGGCGGACATTCAGTACTTC.

The gene calls are TRBV24-1 and TRBJ2-1; 16 nucleotides align to TRBD2. The length of the CDR3 is 20 residues. The J segment lost 10 bases and the V segment lost 3 bases, leaving 17 bases of the junction unmatched. Germline lookup yields CDR1 KGHDR and CDR2 SFDVKD. In nucleotides, the CDR3 is TGTGCCACCAGTGATCTCCCCGGGACTAGCGGGAGGGCCGGTCTAGGAGAGCAGTTCTTC. Amino acid sequence: CATSDLPGTSGRAGLGEQFF.

The genes are TRBV7-3 and TRBJ2-2; D gene ambiguous. The germline V and J ends were trimmed by 4 bases and 1 base, with 10 bases remaining between them. There are 15 residues in the CDR3. Per the germline V gene, CDR1 is SGHTA and CDR2 is FQGTGA. The CDR3 coding sequence is TGTGCCAGCAGCTATCGAACTGAGAACACCGGGGAGCTGTTTTTT. Its translation is CASSYRTENTGELFF.

The CDR3 loop is CSVGGGGGSYEQYF. CDR3 nucleotides: TGCAGCGTTGGAGGGGGAGGGGGGTCCTACGAGCAGTACTTC. The V call is TRBV29-1, the J call TRBJ2-7, with D perhaps TRBD2 (7 bases). CDR1 is SQVTM, CDR2 ANQGSEA, per germline. This CDR3 comprises 14 residues. Trimming cost V 4 bases and J 1 base, with 14 bases left between them.

This chain links TRBV7-3 with TRBJ2-2; D gene ambiguous. The CDR3 has 14 residues. Germline V CDR1 and CDR2: SGHTA, FQGTGA. Trimming removed 4 bases at V and 5 bases at J, with 11 bases between. The CDR3 is CASSSRLNTGELFF. CDR3 DNA: TGTGCCAGCAGCTCTAGACTTAATACCGGGGAGCTGTTTTTT.

The chain employs TRBV10-3 and TRBJ1-2; the D is unclear. Trimming left V 6 bases short and J 7 bases short, with 18 bases between. Germline assignment: CDR1 ENHRY and CDR2 SYGVKD. This CDR3 region has 14 residues. The CDR3 reads CAIRRAEGTAGYTF. In DNA, the CDR3 is TGTGCCATCAGGAGGGCGGAGGGAACCGCTGGCTACACCTTC.

The CDR3 nucleotides read TGTGCCAGCAGTTACTCTCCTAACCAAGAGACCCAGTACTTC. Translation: CASSYSPNQETQYF. V and J are TRBV6-5 and TRBJ2-5; the D is unclear. Germline values: CDR1 MNHEY, CDR2 SVGAGI. The CDR3 runs 14 residues. V was cut by 0 bases and J by 0 bases, with 5 bases left in between.

The chain employs TRBV3-1 (or the pseudogene TRBV3-2) and TRBJ2-3; the match to TRBD2 covers 7 bases. Trimming took 1 base from V and 4 from J; bases not matched to a gene: 5. CDR1 LGHDT and CDR2 YNNKEL come from the germline V gene (reference sequence). The CDR3 runs 15 residues. The CDR3 region has the DNA TGTGCCAGCAGCCAAGTGGCGGGAGTTGCAGATACGCAGTATTTT. Encoded protein: CASSQVAGVADTQYF.

This clone was recorded only once. This chain connects TRBV19 to TRBJ1-1; 8 bases map to TRBD1. This CDR3 has 14 residues. Germline V gene lookup returns CDR1 LNHDA and CDR2 SQIVND (reference sequence). Unmatched junction bases numbered 2, after V lost 4 bases and J lost 1 base. CDR3 bases: TGTGCCAGTAGTAACCAGGGGGCGAACACTGAAGCTTTCTTT. Protein sequence: CASSNQGANTEAFF. Combining the CDR3 with reference TRBV19 and TRBJ1-1 gives the whole variable domain DGGITQSPKYLFRKEGQNVTLSCEQNLNHDAMYWYRQDPGQGLRLIYYSQIVNDFQKGDIAEGYSVSREKKESFPLTVTSAQKNPTAFYLCASSNQGANTEAFFGQGTRLTVV.

For the CDR3, the DNA is TGTGCCAGCAGTGACAGTCCCTATGGCTACACCTTC. Translated, it gives CASSDSPYGYTF. V is TRBV27 and J is TRBJ1-2, with a tentative D call TRBD1 (5 bases). This CDR3 spans 12 amino acids. V was clipped by 5 bases and J by 4 bases, with 8 bases between them. CDR1 is MNHEY, CDR2 SMNVEV, per germline (reference sequence).

This chain joins TRBV29-1 and TRBJ2-5, with TRBD2 matching over 8 bases. The ends lost 6 bases at V and 4 bases at J; junction bases unmatched: 13. The CDR3 has 15 amino acids. The germline V gene has CDR1 SQVTM and CDR2 ANQGSEA. CDR3 in DNA: TGCAGCGTCGGTCAATCGGGAGGGCCGGGAGAGACCCAGTACTTC. The encoded protein is CSVGQSGGPGETQYF.

V and J are TRBV27 and TRBJ2-7; the match to TRBD1 covers 9 bases. This CDR3 has 14 amino acids. The V segment lost 3 bases and the J segment 5 bases; nucleotides outside the gene matches: 5. Germline CDR1 and CDR2: MNHEY and SMNVEV (reference sequence). Written as DNA, the CDR3 is TGTGCCAGCAGTTTTGGGACAGGGAGGAACGAGCAGTACTTC. It is translated as CASSFGTGRNEQYF.

This clone is a singleton in its sample. The rearrangement joins TRBV5-1 to TRBJ2-2; the match to TRBD1 covers 7 bases. The trim removed 5 bases at V and 2 bases at J, leaving 6 bases unmatched. The CDR3 runs to 15 residues. Looked up from germline, CDR1 is SGHRS and CDR2 is YFSETQ. The CDR3 DNA reads as TGCGCCAGCAGAGTGGACAGGCGTAACACCGGGGAGCTGTTTTTT. Its translation: CASRVDRRNTGELFF.

V usage is TRBV19 and J usage is TRBJ2-5, with D perhaps matching TRBD1 (5 bases). The length of the CDR3 is 13 residues. Germline CDR1 and CDR2: LNHDA and SQIVND (reference sequence). Trimming shortened V by 5 bases and J by 2 bases, and 9 bases separated the two germline ends. CDR3 amino acids: CASSLQGQETQYF. CDR3 DNA sequence: TGTGCCAGTAGTCTTCAGGGTCAAGAGACCCAGTACTTC.

This chain joins TRBV4-1 and TRBJ2-5, with D possibly being TRBD1 (6 bases). The CDR3 totals 15 residues. Germline CDR1 MGHRA, CDR2 YSYEKL. The V and J ends lost 1 base and 0 bases respectively, with 9 bases between them. CDR3 sequence (DNA): TGCGCCAGCAGCCAAGGGACAGCCGACCAAGAGACCCAGTACTTC. It encodes CASSQGTADQETQYF.

The chain employs TRBV10-3 and TRBJ2-5; 10 bases are a match to TRBD2. There are 16 residues in the CDR3. The germline V gene has CDR1 ENHRY and CDR2 SYGVKD. V shed 3 bases, J shed 5 bases, and the junction held 9 bases outside the gene matches. The CDR3 sequence is CAISDPDSGRWETQYF. The CDR3 DNA reads TGTGCCATCAGTGATCCGGATAGCGGGAGGTGGGAGACCCAGTACTTC.

The genes are TRBV5-8 and TRBJ2-5; D is unclear. Germline V gene data show CDR1 as SGHTS and CDR2 as YDEGEE. V was pared by 4 bases and J by 4 bases, with 17 bases between. The CDR3 runs 15 residues. The CDR3 is CASSLLHGSGETQYF. CDR3 nucleotide sequence: TGTGCCAGCAGCCTACTACATGGGTCGGGAGAGACCCAGTACTTC.

The chain links TRBV19 to TRBJ2-5; D remains unclear. V was shortened by 9 bases and J by 5 bases, with 10 bases between the two germline ends. Germline V gives CDR1 LNHDA, CDR2 SQIVND (reference sequence). The CDR3 covers 11 residues. The CDR3 sequence: CASPRRETQYF. The CDR3 region has the DNA TGTGCCAGCCCCCGTCGGGAGACCCAGTACTTC.

This clone was seen only a few times. This rearrangement joins TRBV7-8 to TRBJ1-2, with a tentative D call TRBD1 (5 bases). V lost 4 bases, J lost 8 bases, and 17 bases lay in between. Germline CDR1 is SGHVS and CDR2 is FQNEAQ. The CDR3 length is 14 residues. CDR3 sequence (DNA): TGTGCCAGCAGCTCGCGGGGACTATTATACGGCTACACCTTC. It translates to CASSSRGLLYGYTF. The entire variable domain, with the rest obtained from reference TRBV7-8 and TRBJ1-2, is as follows: GAGVSQSPRYKVAKRGQDVALRCDPISGHVSLFWYQQALGQGPEFLTYFQNEAQLDKSGLPSDRFFAERPEGSVSTLKIQRTQQEDSAVYLCASSSRGLLYGYTFGSGTRLTVV.

This clone was recorded once. This chain links TRBV30 with TRBJ1-2, with TRBD1 as a possible D gene (5 bases). V was clipped by 2 bases and J by 1 base, with 14 bases between them. CDR1 is GTSNPN and CDR2 is SVGIG in the germline V gene (reference sequence). The CDR3 contains 15 residues. CDR3 coding DNA: TGTGCCTGGAGTTACAGGTCTAATTTTAACTATGGCTACACCTTC. Amino acid sequence: CAWSYRSNFNYGYTF.

The chain recombines TRBV6-1 with TRBJ1-1, with 8 nucleotides matching TRBD1. Germline values: CDR1 MNHNS, CDR2 SASEGT. The CDR3 spans 16 residues. The junction had 6 bases not matched to a gene; V was cut back by 2 bases and J by 1 base. The CDR3 here is CASSERTGIGNTEAFF. The CDR3 nucleotides read TGTGCCAGCAGTGAAAGGACAGGGATCGGGAACACTGAAGCTTTCTTT.

The rearrangement links TRBV7-3 to TRBJ2-7; 7 nucleotides agree with TRBD1. The V and J ends lost 5 bases and 1 base, in that order; junction bases with no gene match: 8. CDR1 and CDR2 from the germline V gene are SGHTA and FQGTGA. The length of the CDR3 is 15 residues. CDR3 protein: CASSPANRGSYEQYF. DNA for the CDR3: TGTGCCAGCAGCCCTGCCAACAGGGGTTCCTACGAGCAGTACTTC.

V gene TRBV30 combines with J gene TRBJ1-1, with no clear D. With 2 bases removed from V and 1 base from J, the gap between germline ends came to 5 bases. CDR1 and CDR2 from the germline V gene are GTSNPN and SVGIG (reference sequence). The CDR3 runs to 12 residues. DNA for the CDR3: TGTGCCTGGAGTCTCGGGAACACTGAAGCTTTCTTT. Residues: CAWSLGNTEAFF.

The rearrangement uses TRBV10-2 and TRBJ2-7, with 7 bases matching TRBD2. The CDR3 is made up of 12 amino acids. Germline V gives CDR1 WSHSY, CDR2 SAAADI. The trim removed 8 bases at V and 9 bases at J, leaving 10 bases unmatched. The CDR3 nucleotides are TGCGCCAGCGGCGGGGAGGGCGGTCTGCAGTACTTC. It is translated as CASGGEGGLQYF.

This clone was counted many times. The chain employs TRBV6-5 and TRBJ1-1; D is unclear. CDR1 is MNHEY and CDR2 is SVGAGI in the germline V gene. V lost 4 bases, J lost 5 bases, and 20 bases lay in between. The CDR3 totals 16 residues. CDR3 sequence (DNA): TGTGCCAGCAGTTCGAGGGTTCGTTTCCAAGCTACTGAAGCTTTCTTT. Its translation is CASSSRVRFQATEAFF.